This TCR beta chain stems from a study of T cell repertoires and HLA-DP antigens. Study information: Transduced HeLa cells presented HLA-DP to CD4+ T cells. The donors, ranging 18-to-29 to 60-to-69 years, included a couple of males and one female.

The data were produced by immunoSEQ multiplex PCR, yet TCRdb's version contains in-frame clones alone and is incomplete. The table lists about 89,000 clones, approximately 89% of them singletons. This clone was picked up one time. Its antigen is unidentified. Germline V gene data show CDR1 as KGHSH and CDR2 as LQKENI. V gave up 6 bases and J gave up 6 bases; unmatched junction bases: 8. CDR3 length equals 14 residues. Study-level results: Total CD4+ responders were stimulated by HeLa antigen-presenting cells.

The source material was CD4+ T cells from PBMCs. V and J are TRBV18 and TRBJ2-7; 10 bases map to TRBD1. The TCR was taken from a man aged 45-65 years in good health and CMV-seronegative. CDR3 sequence reads: CASSPGTGATEQYF. The CDR3 nucleotides read TGTGCCAGCTCCCCCGGGACAGGGGCGACCGAGCAGTACTTC.